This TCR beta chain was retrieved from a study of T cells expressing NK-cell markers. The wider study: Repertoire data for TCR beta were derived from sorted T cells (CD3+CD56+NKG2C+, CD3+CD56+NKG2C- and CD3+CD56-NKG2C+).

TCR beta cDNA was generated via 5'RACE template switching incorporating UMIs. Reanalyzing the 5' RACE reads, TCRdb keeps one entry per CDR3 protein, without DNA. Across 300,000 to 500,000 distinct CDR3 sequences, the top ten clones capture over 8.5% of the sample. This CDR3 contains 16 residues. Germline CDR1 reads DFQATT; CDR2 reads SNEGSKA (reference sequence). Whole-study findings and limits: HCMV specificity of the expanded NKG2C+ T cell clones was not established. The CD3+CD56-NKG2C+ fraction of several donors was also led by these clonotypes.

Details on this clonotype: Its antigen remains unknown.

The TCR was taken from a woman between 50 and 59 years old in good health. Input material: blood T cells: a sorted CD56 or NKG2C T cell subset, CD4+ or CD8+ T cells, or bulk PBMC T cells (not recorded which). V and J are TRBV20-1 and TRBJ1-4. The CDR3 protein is CSARDRNTATNEKLFF.